This entry describes one T cell receptor (beta chain). Its antigen remains unidentified. The data were obtained in a study of T cell repertoires in cytomegalovirus infection. Each CDR3 protein gets one entry after TCRdb re-called the reads with MiXCR. This sample has roughly 310,000 distinct CDR3 sequences, with almost 30% found just once. This CDR3 has 14 residues. Per the germline V gene, CDR1 is SGHRS and CDR2 is YFSETQ. V lost 0 bases, J lost 0 bases, and 0 bases stayed unmatched. This chain joins TRBV5-1 and TRBJ2-7; 7 bases are shared with TRBD2. The receptor was derived from a human donor in good health (CMV status not recorded). Some clones in this sample may be carry-over from other donors' samples. The specimen comprised cultured PBMCs, sampled from culture after CMV antigen stimulation. This CDR3 reads CASSLGLASYEQYF. CDR3 bases: TGCGCCAGCAGCTTGGGACTAGCCTCCTACGAGCAGTACTTC.